What follows are 25 T cell receptor beta chains derived from one specimen sequenced in a study of neurological immune-mediated disorders. One entry per CDR3 protein results from TCRdb running MiXCR on the 5' RACE reads. The sample lists approximately 48,000 distinct CDR3 sequences; about a tenth were seen once. Sequenced sample: PBMCs. All receptors derive from a man aged 65 to 85 with HTLV-1-associated myelopathy (HAM/TSP).

This clonotype was recorded at least ten times. The chain carries TRBV5-5 and TRBJ2-1; D not resolved. V was pared by 4 bases and J by 0 bases, with 20 bases between. Germline assignment: CDR1 SGHKS and CDR2 YYEKEE (reference sequence). The CDR3 consists of 18 residues. The CDR3 bases are TGTGCCAGCAGCCCGGTCGTCCCTACGCTCAGCTCCTACAATGAGCAGTTCTTC. Translation: CASSPVVPTLSSYNEQFF.

Ten or more counts support this clonotype. The chain joins TRBV5-1 to TRBJ1-5; TRBD1 matches 9 bases. Germline lookup yields CDR1 SGHRS and CDR2 YFSETQ. The CDR3 spans 15 residues. With 4 bases clipped from V and 6 bases from J, the junction kept 8 bases outside the gene matches. The CDR3 DNA sequence: TGCGCCAGCAGCCCAGCCGGGACAGGGCTTCAGCCCCAGCATTTT. This codes for CASSPAGTGLQPQHF.

This clonotype was recorded at least ten times. This chain connects TRBV4-3 to TRBJ2-3; D is unresolved. Trimming cost V 2 bases and J 2 bases, with 14 bases left between them. The CDR3 consists of 16 residues. Germline V gene sequence: CDR1 LGHNA, CDR2 YSLEER. The CDR3 region has the DNA TGCGCCAGCAGCCAAAGCCGGGCATCTTTCACAGATACGCAGTATTTT. This codes for CASSQSRASFTDTQYF.

As for this clonotype: A clone one base away is much larger, so this may be a read error. The V call is TRBV5-1, the J call TRBJ2-7, with D tentatively TRBD1 (7 bases). CDR1 and CDR2 (germline): SGHRS, YFSETQ. The CDR3 length is 14 residues. CDR3 sequence: CGRATGRRAYEQYF. The DNA of the CDR3 is TGCGGCAGGGCGACAGGGAGGAGGGCCTACGAGCAGTACTTC.

This clonotype has ten or more counts. The chain joins TRBV24-1 to TRBJ2-1, with 10 bases fitting TRBD1. Germline V gene lookup returns CDR1 KGHDR and CDR2 SFDVKD. Germline trimming cut 3 bases from V and 6 bases from J; bases unmatched to any gene: 4. CDR3 size: 15 residues. The CDR3 DNA sequence: TGTGCCACCAGTGATCCGGGACAGGGGATCAATGAGCAGTTCTTC. Translated, it gives CATSDPGQGINEQFF.

At least ten counts were recorded for this clonotype. The chain couples TRBV7-9 to TRBJ2-1; 8 nucleotides agree with TRBD1. With 2 bases clipped from V and 0 bases from J, the junction kept 9 bases outside the gene matches. The CDR3 is 18 amino acids. Germline V gene sequence: CDR1 SEHNR, CDR2 FQNEAQ (reference sequence). CDR3 in amino acids: CASSLRTGFKTSYNEQFF. CDR3 DNA sequence: TGTGCCAGCAGCTTAAGGACAGGGTTTAAGACCTCCTACAATGAGCAGTTCTTC.

Concerning this clonotype itself: Likely a read error: the CDR3 ends without its conserved phenylalanine or tryptophan. This CDR3 is CASSLDFGPVYGYTL. Written as DNA, the CDR3 is TGCGCCAGCAGCTTGGACTTCGGCCCGGTCTATGGCTACACCTTA. J is TRBJ1-2 and V is TRBV5-1; the D is unclear. Germline-derived CDR1 and CDR2 are SGHRS and YFSETQ. V was cut by 0 bases and J by 4 bases, with 13 bases left in between. The CDR3 is 15 residues long.

This clonotype was found many times. This rearrangement joins TRBV4-2 to TRBJ2-7; the D is unclear. Between the trimmed V and J ends, which lost 3 bases and 9 bases, there was a span of 12 bases. The V gene's germline CDR1 is LGHNA and CDR2 YNFKEQ. This CDR3 is built from 12 residues. CDR3 coding DNA: TGTGCCAGCAGCCAGGATCCCACGATGCAGTACTTC. It is translated as CASSQDPTMQYF.

This clonotype has at least ten counts. The gene calls are TRBV20-1 and TRBJ2-4; D gene uncertain. Per the germline V gene, CDR1 is DFQATT and CDR2 is SNEGSKA (reference sequence). This CDR3 is built from 13 residues. V shed 6 bases and J shed 3 bases, with 12 bases lying between them. The CDR3, as DNA: TGCAGTGCCCGAAGGAACGACAAAAACATTCAGTACTTC. Its protein is CSARRNDKNIQYF.

Many counts were recorded for this clonotype. The chain combines TRBV4-1 with TRBJ2-1, with D uncertain. Per germline, CDR1 MGHRA and CDR2 YSYEKL. The CDR3 runs 15 residues. V was cut by 0 bases and J by 5 bases, with 11 bases left in between. DNA for the CDR3: TGCGCCAGCAGCCAAGATAACTCTTGGAACAATGAGCAGTTCTTC. Translating it yields CASSQDNSWNNEQFF.

This clonotype appeared many times. CDR3 amino acids: CASSFVAGPWPGEQYF. CDR3 nucleotides: TGTGCCAGCAGTTTCGTTGCGGGACCTTGGCCGGGCGAGCAGTACTTC. The chain links TRBV12-3 or TRBV12-4 to TRBJ2-7, with a tentative D call TRBD2 (6 bases). This CDR3 has 16 residues. The ends were cut back, 3 bases at V and 6 bases at J, with 21 bases in the middle.

Worth noting for this clonotype: Being one base from a much bigger clone, this may be a read error. V and J are TRBV5-1 and TRBJ2-7; 7 nucleotides line up with TRBD1. Germline-derived CDR1 and CDR2 are SGHRS and YFSETQ. The CDR3 sequence is 14 residues long. The CDR3 protein is CAGSRDSPSYEQYF. Written as DNA, the CDR3 is TGCGCCGGCAGCCGGGACAGCCCCTCCTACGAGCAGTACTTC.

This clonotype was observed many times. This chain joins TRBV4-3 and TRBJ2-3; D tentatively reads TRBD1 or TRBD2 (5 bases each). V lost 0 bases and J 5 bases, leaving 15 bases between the germline ends. Germline-derived CDR1 and CDR2 are LGHNA and YSLEER. The length of the CDR3 is 16 residues. The CDR3, as DNA: TGCGCCAGCAGCCAAGAGGCCTCATGGGGGAGAGATACGCAGTATTTT. It specifies CASSQEASWGRDTQYF.

There are many counts of this clonotype. The V and J genes are TRBV20-1 and TRBJ1-2; the D is unclear. The CDR3 spans 14 residues. Germline V gives CDR1 DFQATT, CDR2 SNEGSKA (reference sequence). The ends were cut back, 0 bases at V and 8 bases at J, with 16 bases in the middle. CDR3 in amino acids: CSARDLDGFRGYTF. CDR3 in DNA: TGCAGTGCTAGAGATCTGGACGGATTTAGAGGCTACACCTTC.

The chain employs TRBV7-6 and TRBJ2-2; no clear D. Trimming removed 4 bases at V and 2 bases at J, with 8 bases between. Germline lookup yields CDR1 SGHVS and CDR2 FNYEAQ. This CDR3 region has 14 residues. The CDR3 DNA reads as TGTGCCAGCAGCTCCCAATCAAACACCGGGGAGCTGTTTTTT. Its protein is CASSSQSNTGELFF. Filled out from reference TRBV7-6 and TRBJ2-2, the complete variable domain reads GAGVSQSPRYKVTKRGQDVALRCDPISGHVSLYWYRQALGQGPEFLTYFNYEAQQDKSGLPNDRFSAERPEGSISTLTIQRTEQRDSAMYRCASSSQSNTGELFFGEGSRLTVL.

This clonotype showed up just a few times. The V and J genes are TRBV10-3 and TRBJ1-1; a weak D match, TRBD1 (6 bases). From germline, CDR1 is ENHRY and CDR2 SYGVKD. Trimming took 8 bases from V and 5 from J, leaving 18 bases between them. The CDR3 extends over 14 amino acids. CDR3 loop: CAIGSRQGRTEAFF. In nucleotides, the CDR3 is TGTGCCATCGGTAGCCGGCAGGGGCGGACTGAAGCTTTCTTT.

This clonotype was counted ten times or more. The rearrangement joins TRBV5-1 to TRBJ2-3; D call uncertain. The CDR3 length is 14 residues. Looked up from germline, CDR1 is SGHRS and CDR2 is YFSETQ. Trimming took off 4 bases at V and 6 bases at J, with 15 bases between the two ends. This CDR3 is CASSLRVPPDTQYF. The CDR3 region has the DNA TGCGCCAGCAGCCTCCGGGTTCCCCCTGATACGCAGTATTTT. The complete variable domain, with remaining parts taken from reference TRBV5-1 and TRBJ2-3, reads KAGVTQTPRYLIKTRGQQVTLSCSPISGHRSVSWYQQTPGQGLQFLFEYFSETQRNKGNFPGRFSGRQFSNSRSEMNVSTLELGDSALYLCASSLRVPPDTQYFGPGTRLTVL.

This clonotype was seen at least ten times. The chain couples TRBV4-3 to TRBJ1-2, with D possibly being TRBD1 (5 bases). The CDR3 consists of 19 residues. From germline, CDR1 is LGHNA and CDR2 YSLEER. The V gene lost 0 bases and the J gene lost 0 bases, with 20 bases spanning the gap. The CDR3 nucleotides read TGCGCCAGCAGCCAAGAGACAGCCATCCCCGGTGAAGCTAACTATGGCTACACCTTC. Protein product: CASSQETAIPGEANYGYTF.

This clonotype was recorded at least ten times. The gene calls are TRBV20-1 and TRBJ2-7, with 8 bases matching TRBD1. Unmatched junction bases numbered 23, after V lost 6 bases and J lost 4 bases. Per the germline V gene, CDR1 is DFQATT and CDR2 is SNEGSKA (reference sequence). This CDR3 is built from 18 residues. The CDR3 sequence: CSAPRRDGSGGEGYEQYF. CDR3 bases: TGCAGTGCCCCCCGGAGGGATGGGTCAGGGGGCGAGGGGTACGAGCAGTACTTC.

Note on this clonotype: Germline is not matched at one junction end, which may reflect a read error. The rearrangement joins TRBV12-3 or TRBV12-4 to TRBJ2-1; TRBD2 aligns across 11 bases. The CDR3 loop spans 15 amino acids. CDR3 protein: CASRLAGGLSNEQFF. The CDR3 coding sequence is TGTGCCAGCAGATTAGCGGGAGGGCTCTCTAATGAGCAGTTCTTC.

This clonotype came up many times. The rearrangement uses TRBV20-1 and TRBJ2-2; no firm D call. The CDR3 length is 13 residues. The germline CDR1 and CDR2 sequences are DFQATT and SNEGSKA (reference sequence). V lost 7 bases and J 0 bases, leaving 9 bases between the germline ends. Here the CDR3 DNA reads TGCAGTGTAAGACGATCGAACACCGGGGAGCTGTTTTTT. It translates to CSVRRSNTGELFF.

This clonotype was seen ten or more times. V gene TRBV20-1 combines with J gene TRBJ1-5, with 11 bases aligning to TRBD1. J lost 5 bases, V lost 3 bases, and 6 bases had no gene match. From germline, CDR1 is DFQATT and CDR2 SNEGSKA (reference sequence). The CDR3 totals 15 residues. DNA for the CDR3: TGCAGTGCTAGTGAATGGGACAGGGGGGATCAGCCCCAGCATTTT. Residues: CSASEWDRGDQPQHF.

This clonotype was seen many times. The chain uses TRBV5-1 and TRBJ2-1, with 10 positions matching TRBD2. The germline CDR1 and CDR2 sequences are SGHRS and YFSETQ. Trimming at V came to 4 bases and at J to 10 bases, leaving 14 bases not matched to a gene. The CDR3 is 16 amino acids. The CDR3 DNA reads as TGCGCCAGCAGCCCTGGACGGCTAGCGGGAGAGGGGGAGCAGTTCTTC. Its protein product is CASSPGRLAGEGEQFF.

This clonotype was found many times. This chain connects TRBV9 to TRBJ1-2; D gene ambiguous. Germline CDR1 reads SGDLS; CDR2 reads YYNGEE. V was pared by 7 bases and J by 8 bases, with 18 bases between. CDR3 length: 13 amino acids. This CDR3 is CASLDYTHGGYTF. DNA for the CDR3: TGTGCCAGCCTGGATTACACCCATGGGGGCTACACCTTC.

Worth noting for this clonotype: Because the CDR3's place on the DNA is in doubt, the DNA is left out and the CDR3 is given as listed by TCRdb. This chain uses TRBV7-7 with TRBJ2-2; the DNA was not compared with TRBD2, the D call given in the table. CDR1 is SSHAT and CDR2 is FNYEAQ in the germline V gene (reference sequence). The CDR3 spans 19 residues, counting both ends. The chain's CDR3 is CASSFYICSARAGPGELFF.